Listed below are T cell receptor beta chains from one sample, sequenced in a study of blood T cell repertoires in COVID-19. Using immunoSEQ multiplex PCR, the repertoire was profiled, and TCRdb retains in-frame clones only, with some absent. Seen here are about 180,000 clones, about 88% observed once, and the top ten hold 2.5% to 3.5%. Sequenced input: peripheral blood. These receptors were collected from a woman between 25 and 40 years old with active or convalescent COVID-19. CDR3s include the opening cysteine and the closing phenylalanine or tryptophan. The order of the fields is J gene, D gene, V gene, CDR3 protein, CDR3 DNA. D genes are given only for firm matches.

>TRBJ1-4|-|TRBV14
CASSPGREPSNEKLFF
TGTGCCAGCAGCCCCGGGAGGGAGCCGTCTAATGAAAAACTGTTTTTT
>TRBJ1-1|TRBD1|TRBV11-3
CASRFGTGNTEAFF
TGTGCCAGCAGGTTCGGGACAGGGAACACTGAAGCTTTCTTT
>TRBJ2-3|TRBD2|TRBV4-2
CASSQDGAGAEDTQYF
TGTGCCAGCAGCCAAGATGGAGCGGGAGCGGAAGATACGCAGTATTTT
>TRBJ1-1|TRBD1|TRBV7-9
CASSALGQGIVNTEAFF
TGTGCCAGCAGCGCCCTGGGACAGGGGATAGTGAACACTGAAGCTTTCTTT
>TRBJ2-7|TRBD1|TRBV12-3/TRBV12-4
CASSPDRFYEQYF
TGTGCCAGCAGCCCGGACAGGTTCTACGAGCAGTACTTC
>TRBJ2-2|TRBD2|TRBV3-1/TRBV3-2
CASSLRTSGRVAAGELFF
TGTGCCAGCAGCTTGCGGACTAGCGGGAGAGTTGCTGCCGGGGAGCTGTTTTTT
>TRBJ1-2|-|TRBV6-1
CASSEPRQAGANYGYTF
TGTGCCAGCAGTGAACCGAGACAGGCTGGAGCTAACTATGGCTACACCTTC
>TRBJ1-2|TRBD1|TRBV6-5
CASSYPGTGGYGYTF
TGTGCCAGCAGTTACCCCGGGACAGGGGGCTATGGCTACACCTTC
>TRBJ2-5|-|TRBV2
CASSAYTTDSGETQYF
TGTGCCAGCAGTGCCTACACCACTGACAGTGGTGAGACCCAGTACTTC
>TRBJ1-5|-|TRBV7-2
CASSPSGFQPQHF
TGTGCCAGCAGCCCCTCAGGGTTTCAGCCCCAGCATTTT
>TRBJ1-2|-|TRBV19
CASSRSGDNYGYTF
TGTGCCAGTAGTCGGAGTGGCGATAACTATGGCTACACCTTC
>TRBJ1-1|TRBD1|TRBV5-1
CASSVGTGNEAFF
TGCGCCAGCAGCGTGGGGACAGGGAATGAAGCTTTCTTT
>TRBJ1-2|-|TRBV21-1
CASSKSRTGGRVGGYTF
TGTGCCAGCAGCAAAAGTAGGACAGGTGGTAGGGTGGGCGGCTACACCTTC
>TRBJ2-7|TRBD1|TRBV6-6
CASRITRTGPYEQYF
TGTGCCAGCAGGATCACCCGGACAGGGCCCTACGAGCAGTACTTC
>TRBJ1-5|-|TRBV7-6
CASSLSLGAGQPQHF
TGTGCCAGCAGCCTAAGCCTCGGGGCGGGGCAGCCCCAGCATTTT
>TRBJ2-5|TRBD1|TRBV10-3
CAISPSGGRETQYF
TGTGCCATCAGCCCTTCAGGGGGTCGAGAGACCCAGTACTTC
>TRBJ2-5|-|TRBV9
CASSVGLQETQYF
TGTGCCAGCAGCGTAGGTTTACAAGAGACCCAGTACTTC
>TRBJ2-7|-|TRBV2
CASSEPRGIYEQYF
TGTGCCAGCAGTGAGCCCAGGGGTATTTACGAGCAGTACTTC
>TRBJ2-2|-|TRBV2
CASSEESSGELFF
TGTGCCAGCAGTGAAGAGAGTTCCGGGGAGCTGTTTTTT